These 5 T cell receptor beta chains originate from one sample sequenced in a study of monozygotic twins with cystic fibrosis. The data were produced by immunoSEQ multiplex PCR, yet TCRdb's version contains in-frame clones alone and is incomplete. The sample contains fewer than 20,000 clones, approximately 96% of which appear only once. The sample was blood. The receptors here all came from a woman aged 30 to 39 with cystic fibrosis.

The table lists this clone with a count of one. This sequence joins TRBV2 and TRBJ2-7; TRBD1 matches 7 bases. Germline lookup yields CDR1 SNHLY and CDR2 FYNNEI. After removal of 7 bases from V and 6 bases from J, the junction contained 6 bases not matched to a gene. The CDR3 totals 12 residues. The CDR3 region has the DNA TGTGCCAGCACCCCTAGGGGGCTCGAGCAGTACTTC. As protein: CASTPRGLEQYF.

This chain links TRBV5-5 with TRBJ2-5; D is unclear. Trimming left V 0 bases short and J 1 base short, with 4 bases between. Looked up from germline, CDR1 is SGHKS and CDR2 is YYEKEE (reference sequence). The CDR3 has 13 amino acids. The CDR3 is CASSLDIQETQYF. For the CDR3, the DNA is TGTGCCAGCAGCTTGGACATCCAAGAGACCCAGTACTTC.

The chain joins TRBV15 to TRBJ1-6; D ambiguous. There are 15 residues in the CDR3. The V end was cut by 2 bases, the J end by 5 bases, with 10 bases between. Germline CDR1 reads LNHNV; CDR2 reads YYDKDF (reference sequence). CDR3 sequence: CATSRNTANNSPLHF. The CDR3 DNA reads TGTGCCACCAGCAGAAACACAGCTAATAATTCACCCCTCCACTTT.

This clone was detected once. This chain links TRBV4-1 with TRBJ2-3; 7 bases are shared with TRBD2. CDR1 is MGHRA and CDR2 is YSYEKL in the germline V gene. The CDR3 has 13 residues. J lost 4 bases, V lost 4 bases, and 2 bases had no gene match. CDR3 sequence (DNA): TGCGCCAGCAGCCGAGGACTAGCAGATACGCAGTATTTT. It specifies CASSRGLADTQYF.

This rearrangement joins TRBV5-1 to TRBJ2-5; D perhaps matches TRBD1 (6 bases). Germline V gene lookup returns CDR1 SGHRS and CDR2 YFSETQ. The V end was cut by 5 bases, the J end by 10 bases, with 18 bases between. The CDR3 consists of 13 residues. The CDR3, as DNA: TGCGCCAGCAGGCCCGGTCTTCAGGGGATCCAGTACTTC. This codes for CASRPGLQGIQYF.